This T cell receptor (beta chain) was captured by sequencing in a study of cytomegalovirus exposure and HLA in healthy donors. Study-level background: Among the roughly 400 genotyped donors, less than 85% were placed in the Caucasian-associated ancestry cluster.

This clone was found once. The junction shows a germline mismatch at one end, possibly a read error. The sample holds other DNA sequences that translate to the same CDR3. The PCR ran on 60 Vbeta and 13 Jbeta primers. Profiling relied on immunoSEQ multiplex PCR, and the TCRdb table lists in-frame clones only, not all of them. The sample has some 160,000 clones, around 84% seen once. Germline V gene sequence: CDR1 LNHNV, CDR2 YYDKDF (reference sequence). The CDR3 covers 11 residues. This chain joins TRBV15 and TRBJ2-1; no reliable D call. Sequencing was done on a sample of PBMCs. The clonotype was recovered from a boy between 2 and 10 years old in good health and CMV-seronegative. DNA for the CDR3: TGCGCCACCAGCAGCGACAATGAGCAGTTCTTC. Its protein is CATSSDNEQFF.